The 25 T cell receptor beta chains below all came from one sample that was sequenced in a study of cytomegalovirus exposure and HLA in healthy donors. Primers for the PCR totalled 60 Vbeta and 13 Jbeta. Produced via immunoSEQ multiplex PCR; TCRdb's table is partial and in-frame only. Its table records tens of thousands of clones. Sequenced input: PBMCs. All receptors come from a man younger than 35 in good health and CMV-seropositive.

The chain combines TRBV9 with TRBJ2-1; weak D call: TRBD2 (6 bases). This CDR3 has 16 amino acids. V dropped 3 bases and J dropped 4 bases, with 17 bases sitting between them. Germline-derived CDR1 and CDR2 are SGDLS and YYNGEE. The CDR3 is CASSAGGFSGYNEQFF. DNA for the CDR3: TGTGCCAGCAGCGCCGGCGGATTTAGCGGATACAATGAGCAGTTCTTC.

V usage is TRBV30 and J usage is TRBJ2-7, with D tentatively TRBD1 (6 bases). Trimming shortened V by 0 bases and J by 3 bases, and 15 bases separated the two germline ends. Germline loops: CDR1 GTSNPN, CDR2 SVGIG (reference sequence). CDR3 length: 15 amino acids. The CDR3 is CAWSVPDYRDYEQYF. The CDR3, as DNA: TGTGCCTGGAGTGTCCCCGATTACAGGGACTACGAGCAGTACTTC. Filled out from reference TRBV30 and TRBJ2-7, the complete variable domain reads SQTIHQWPATLVQPVGSPLSLECTVEGTSNPNLYWYRQAAGRGLQLLFYSVGIGQISSEVPQNLSASRPQDRQFILSSKKLLLSDSGFYLCAWSVPDYRDYEQYFGPGTRLTVT.

This sequence joins TRBV5-4 and TRBJ1-4, with D possibly being TRBD1 (6 bases). CDR1 is SGHNT, CDR2 YYREEE, per germline (reference sequence). The CDR3 loop spans 15 amino acids. The germline V and J ends were trimmed by 0 bases and 7 bases, with 13 bases remaining between them. CDR3 DNA sequence: TGTGCCAGCAGCTTGGCGGCAGGGGAAGGTGAAAAACTGTTTTTT. This codes for CASSLAAGEGEKLFF. The variable domain in full, completed from reference TRBV5-4 and TRBJ1-4, reads ETGVTQSPTHLIKTRGQQVTLRCSSQSGHNTVSWYQQALGQGPQFIFQYYREEENGRGNFPPRFSGLQFPNYSSELNVNALELDDSALYLCASSLAAGEGEKLFFGSGTQLSVL.

The rearrangement links TRBV28 to TRBJ2-5, with D maybe TRBD2 (5 bases). Germline V CDR1 and CDR2: MDHEN, SYDVKM. The ends were cut back, 6 bases at V and 5 bases at J, with 10 bases in the middle. CDR3 size: 12 residues. In DNA form, the CDR3 reads TGTGCCAGCAGCTTCCCGGGGGAGACCCAGTACTTC. It translates to CASSFPGETQYF.

The chain has TRBV14 and TRBJ1-3, with D unresolved. V lost 1 base, J lost 4 bases, and 11 bases lay in between. From germline, CDR1 is SGHDN and CDR2 FVKESK. The CDR3 covers 15 residues. CDR3: CASSQGRGRGNTIYF. The CDR3 DNA sequence: TGTGCCAGCAGCCAAGGACGAGGGAGAGGAAACACCATATATTTT. The complete variable domain, with remaining parts taken from reference TRBV14 and TRBJ1-3, reads EAGVTQFPSHSVIEKGQTVTLRCDPISGHDNLYWYRRVMGKEIKFLLHFVKESKQDESGMPNNRFLAERTGGTYSTLKVQPAELEDSGVYFCASSQGRGRGNTIYFGEGSWLTVV.

This chain joins TRBV11-2 and TRBJ2-3, with 8 bases that match TRBD1. CDR1 SGHAT and CDR2 FQNNGV come from the germline V gene. J gave up 3 bases and V 5 bases, and 10 bases lay outside the gene matches. This CDR3 spans 16 amino acids. The chain's CDR3 is CASSHLMDRETDTQYF. The DNA for the CDR3 is TGTGCCAGCAGCCATCTGATGGACAGGGAGACAGATACGCAGTATTTT.

The chain employs TRBV30 and TRBJ1-2, with 7 nucleotides matching TRBD1. The CDR3 is 12 amino acids. V shed 4 bases and J 4 bases; nucleotides not matched to a gene: 3. Germline V lookup: CDR1 GTSNPN, CDR2 SVGIG (reference sequence). The CDR3 DNA reads TGTGCCTGGATGTACAGGGGCTATGGCTACACCTTC. Protein: CAWMYRGYGYTF.

The chain combines TRBV19 with TRBJ2-2; TRBD1 agrees at 7 bases. Germline CDR1 reads LNHDA; CDR2 reads SQIVND (reference sequence). The CDR3 spans 15 residues. Trimming removed 6 bases from V and 11 bases from J; junction bases left unmatched: 15. Here the CDR3 reads CASSQTLTGYSELFF. CDR3 bases: TGTGCCAGTAGCCAGACTCTGACAGGGTACTCTGAGCTGTTTTTT.

The chain couples TRBV2 to TRBJ2-5; unclear D gene. The last part of the DNA fits TRBJ2-7 better; the J call may be wrong. The CDR3 consists of 12 residues. Looked up from germline, CDR1 is SNHLY and CDR2 is FYNNEI. CDR3 nucleotides: TGTGCCAGCCAGACACATCGCTACGAGCAGTACTTC. Translated, it gives CASQTHRYEQYF.

The V and J genes are TRBV29-1 and TRBJ2-3, with TRBD2 identical over 10 bases. This CDR3 is 16 amino acids long. Germline assignment: CDR1 SQVTM and CDR2 ANQGSEA. With V trimmed by 1 base and J by 2 bases, 6 bases remained unmatched. The CDR3 region has the DNA TGCAGCGTTGAAGGATCTAGCGGGGGACACACAGATACGCAGTATTTT. Residues: CSVEGSSGGHTDTQYF.

CDR3: CASTTDRDYGYTF. The CDR3 nucleotides read TGTGCCAGTACTACGGACAGGGACTATGGCTACACCTTC. The chain recombines TRBV19 with TRBJ1-2; 8 bases match TRBD1. Germline CDR1 and CDR2: LNHDA and SQIVND (reference sequence). After removal of 7 bases from V and 3 bases from J, the junction contained 4 bases not matched to a gene. The CDR3 covers 13 residues.

CDR3 amino acids: CSVDQMNTEAFF. The CDR3, as DNA: TGCAGCGTTGACCAGATGAACACTGAAGCTTTCTTT. The genes are TRBV29-1 and TRBJ1-1; no reliable D call. CDR1 and CDR2 from the germline V gene are SQVTM and ANQGSEA. Trimming took 3 bases from V and 0 from J, leaving 5 bases between them. The CDR3 has 12 residues.

This chain joins TRBV5-1 and TRBJ2-5, with D tentatively TRBD2 (5 bases). Germline CDR1 SGHRS, CDR2 YFSETQ. Between the trimmed V and J ends, which lost 1 base and 4 bases, there was a span of 11 bases. This CDR3 is 14 amino acids long. CDR3 sequence reads: CASSLLAGVETQYF. The CDR3 region has the DNA TGCGCCAGCAGCTTGCTAGCAGGAGTAGAGACCCAGTACTTC.

The rearrangement uses TRBV2 and TRBJ2-1, with unresolved D. Germline V lookup: CDR1 SNHLY, CDR2 FYNNEI. Trimming took off 4 bases at V and 5 bases at J, with 9 bases between the two ends. This CDR3 has 13 amino acids. CDR3 residues: CASSVEIDNEQFF. In DNA, the CDR3 is TGTGCCAGCAGTGTAGAAATTGACAATGAGCAGTTCTTC.

V and J are TRBV10-3 and TRBJ1-5, with 8 nucleotides matching TRBD1. The CDR3 extends over 14 amino acids. The germline V gene encodes CDR1 ENHRY and CDR2 SYGVKD. J lost 1 base, V lost 6 bases, and 2 bases had no gene match. The DNA of the CDR3 is TGTGCCATCAGCGGACAGGGAAGCAATCAGCCCCAGCATTTT. The encoded protein is CAISGQGSNQPQHF.

The rearrangement uses TRBV6-1 and TRBJ2-7, with D tentatively TRBD1 (5 bases). Germline lookup yields CDR1 MNHNS and CDR2 SASEGT. The germline V and J ends were trimmed by 7 bases and 0 bases, with 13 bases remaining between them. The CDR3 spans 14 residues. The CDR3 is CASITGPLSYEQYF. The CDR3 nucleotides read TGTGCCAGCATTACAGGCCCCCTCTCCTACGAGCAGTACTTC.

This chain joins TRBV30 and TRBJ1-1; 10 positions match TRBD1. V lost 4 bases, J lost 7 bases, and 12 bases stayed unmatched. Germline-derived CDR1 and CDR2 are GTSNPN and SVGIG (reference sequence). The CDR3 is 15 residues long. The CDR3 is CAWISGTGDFYEAFF. For the CDR3, the DNA is TGTGCCTGGATAAGCGGGACAGGGGATTTTTATGAAGCTTTCTTT.

The rearrangement links TRBV28 to TRBJ2-5; 8 bases map to TRBD1. Trimming at V came to 2 bases and at J to 5 bases, leaving 7 bases not matched to a gene. Germline assignment: CDR1 MDHEN and CDR2 SYDVKM. CDR3 length equals 15 residues. The chain's CDR3 is CASSLRRQGWETQYF. CDR3 sequence (DNA): TGTGCCAGCAGTTTACGAAGACAGGGGTGGGAGACCCAGTACTTC.

This chain links TRBV19 with TRBJ2-7, with TRBD2 matching over 13 bases. CDR1 is LNHDA, CDR2 SQIVND, per germline (reference sequence). V dropped 6 bases and J dropped 5; count of bases not matched to a gene: 13. The CDR3 is 17 amino acids. The CDR3 region has the DNA TGTGCCAGTAGCCCATTCCCTACTAGCGGGAGGGCCCACGAGCAGTACTTC. This translates into CASSPFPTSGRAHEQYF.

The rearrangement links TRBV12-2 to TRBJ2-1; TRBD2, the table's D call, was not compared with the DNA. TRBV12-2 is a listed pseudogene. The CDR3 has 15 residues. The CDR3 region is CASRTSRAVYNEQFF. The CDR3, as DNA: TGTGCAAGTCGCACCAGTCGTGCGGTCTACAATGAGCAGTTCTTC.

The chain couples TRBV2 to TRBJ1-1, with unresolved D. The V end was cut by 6 bases, the J end by 2 bases, with 13 bases between. The CDR3 length is 14 residues. Germline V gives CDR1 SNHLY, CDR2 FYNNEI. The chain's CDR3 is CASRPRELNTEAFF. CDR3 in DNA: TGTGCCAGCAGACCTAGAGAACTCAACACTGAAGCTTTCTTT.

This chain joins TRBV30 and TRBJ2-3; a possible D gene is TRBD1 (5 bases). Germline values: CDR1 GTSNPN, CDR2 SVGIG (reference sequence). CDR3 length: 13 amino acids. Deletions cut 0 bases from V and 2 bases from J, with 6 bases between. CDR3 DNA sequence: TGTGCCTGGAGTGTAGGGGACACAGATACGCAGTATTTT. Residues: CAWSVGDTDTQYF.

CDR3 bases: TGTGCCAGCCGAGGCCAGGGTGGGGAAAAACTGTTTTTT. It encodes CASRGQGGEKLFF. The chain is built from TRBV2 and TRBJ1-4, with a tentative D call TRBD1 (5 bases). V was cut by 8 bases and J by 8 bases, with 15 bases left in between. CDR1 and CDR2 from the germline V gene are SNHLY and FYNNEI. The CDR3 covers 13 residues.

The CDR3 DNA is TGTGCCTGGAGTGTGGGGGGAACCGGCTCCTACGAGCAGTACTTC. Its translation is CAWSVGGTGSYEQYF. V gene TRBV30 combines with J gene TRBJ2-5; D perhaps matches TRBD2 (6 bases). Near its end, the DNA agrees better with TRBJ2-7, so the J call may be wrong. From germline, CDR1 is GTSNPN and CDR2 SVGIG (reference sequence). This CDR3 has 15 amino acids.

The V and J genes are TRBV5-1 and TRBJ1-4; weak D call: TRBD1 (5 bases). The CDR3 runs 13 residues. Germline-derived CDR1 and CDR2 are SGHRS and YFSETQ. Trimming stripped 0 bases from V and 8 bases from J, with 8 bases between. The CDR3 loop is CASSLGQREKLFF. The DNA for the CDR3 is TGCGCCAGCAGCTTGGGACAGCGAGAAAAACTGTTTTTT.